The T cell receptor beta chain under discussion was sequenced for a study of cytomegalovirus exposure and HLA in healthy donors. Study-wide results and limits: TRBV6-2, TRBV6-3 and other indistinguishable V segments were excluded. Analyses of presence/absence relied on an assumption of roughly uniform sequencing depth across donors. The only immune exposure information that was available was CMV serostatus. Highly shared variants forming one cluster were likely a sequencing artifact.

In the case of this clone: Its specificity is unknown.

PCR amplification relied on 60 Vbeta primers (plus 13 Jbeta primers). The repertoire was sequenced with immunoSEQ multiplex PCR; TCRdb's copy has only in-frame clones and lacks some. The sample has around 300,000 clones, 65% to 85% seen once. Germline V gene data show CDR1 as SGHDN and CDR2 as FVKESK. With 0 bases removed from V and 8 bases from J, the gap between germline ends came to 5 bases. CDR3 size: 13 residues. The sample comprised PBMCs. The sequence was collected from a female donor in good health and CMV-seronegative. V gene TRBV14 combines with J gene TRBJ1-6, with D perhaps matching TRBD1 (5 bases). The CDR3 DNA sequence: TGTGCCAGCAGCCAAGAGGGGCATTCACCCCTCCACTTT. Amino acids: CASSQEGHSPLHF.